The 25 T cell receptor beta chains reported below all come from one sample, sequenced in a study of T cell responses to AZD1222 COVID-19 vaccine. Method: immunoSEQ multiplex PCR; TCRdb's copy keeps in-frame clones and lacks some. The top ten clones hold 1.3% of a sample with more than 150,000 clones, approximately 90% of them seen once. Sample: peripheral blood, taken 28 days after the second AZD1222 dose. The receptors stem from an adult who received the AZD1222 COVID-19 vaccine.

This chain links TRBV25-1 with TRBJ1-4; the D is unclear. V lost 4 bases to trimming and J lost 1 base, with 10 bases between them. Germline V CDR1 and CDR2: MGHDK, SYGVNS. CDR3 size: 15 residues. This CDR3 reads CASSAGGLTNEKLFF. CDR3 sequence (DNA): TGTGCCAGCAGTGCCGGAGGGCTAACTAATGAAAAACTGTTTTTT.

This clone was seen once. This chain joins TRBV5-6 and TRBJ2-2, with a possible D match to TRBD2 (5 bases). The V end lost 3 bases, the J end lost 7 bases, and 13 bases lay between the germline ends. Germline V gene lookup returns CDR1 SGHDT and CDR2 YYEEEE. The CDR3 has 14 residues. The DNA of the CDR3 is TGTGCCAGCAGCTCTGACACGGGGAGCGGGGAGCTGTTTTTT. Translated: CASSSDTGSGELFF.

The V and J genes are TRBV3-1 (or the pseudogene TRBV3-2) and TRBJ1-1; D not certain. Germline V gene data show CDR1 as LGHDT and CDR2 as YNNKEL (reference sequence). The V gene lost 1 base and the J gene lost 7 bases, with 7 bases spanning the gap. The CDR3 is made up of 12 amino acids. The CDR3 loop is CASSQGKGEAFF. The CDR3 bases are TGTGCCAGCAGCCAAGGAAAAGGTGAAGCTTTCTTT.

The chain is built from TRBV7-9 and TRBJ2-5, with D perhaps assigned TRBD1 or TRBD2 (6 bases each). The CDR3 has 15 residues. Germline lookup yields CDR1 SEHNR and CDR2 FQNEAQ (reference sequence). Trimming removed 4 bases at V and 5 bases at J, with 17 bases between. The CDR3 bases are TGTGCCAGCAGCTCCAGTGGGGGCCGGGGGGAGACCCAGTACTTC. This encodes CASSSSGGRGETQYF.

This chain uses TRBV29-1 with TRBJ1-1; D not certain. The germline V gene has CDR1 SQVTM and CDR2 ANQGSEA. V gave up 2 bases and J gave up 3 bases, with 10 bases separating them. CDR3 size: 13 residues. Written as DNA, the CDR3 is TGCAGCGTTGAATTGGGCCCGTACACTGAAGCTTTCTTT. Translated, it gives CSVELGPYTEAFF.

CDR3 residues: CASSLRGQGRTEAFF. In DNA, the CDR3 is TGTGCCAGCAGCTTACGAGGGCAGGGGCGAACTGAAGCTTTCTTT. V is TRBV7-2 and J is TRBJ1-1, with a possible D match to TRBD1 (6 bases). Germline lookup yields CDR1 SGHTA and CDR2 FQGNSA. The CDR3 covers 15 residues. V lost 2 bases and J lost 5, with 15 bases in between.

The CDR3: CASQETYNSPLHF. CDR3 DNA sequence: TGTGCCAGCCAGGAGACGTATAATTCACCCCTCCACTTT. The V call is TRBV6-5, the J call TRBJ1-6; D is undetermined. CDR1 and CDR2 from the germline V gene are MNHEY and SVGAGI. V dropped 8 bases and J dropped 4 bases, with 9 bases sitting between them. This CDR3 has 13 residues.

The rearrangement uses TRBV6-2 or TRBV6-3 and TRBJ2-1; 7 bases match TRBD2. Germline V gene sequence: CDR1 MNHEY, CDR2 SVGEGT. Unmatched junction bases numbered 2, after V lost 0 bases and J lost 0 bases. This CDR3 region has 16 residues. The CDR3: CASSYSGEGSYNEQFF. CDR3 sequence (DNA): TGTGCCAGCAGTTACTCTGGGGAGGGCTCCTACAATGAGCAGTTCTTC.

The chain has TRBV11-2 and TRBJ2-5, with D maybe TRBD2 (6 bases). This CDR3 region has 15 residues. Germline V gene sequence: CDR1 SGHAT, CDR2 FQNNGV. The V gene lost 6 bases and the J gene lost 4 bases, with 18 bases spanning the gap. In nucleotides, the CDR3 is TGTGCCAGCAGACCACTCGGGGAGGTTATAGAGACCCAGTACTTC. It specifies CASRPLGEVIETQYF.

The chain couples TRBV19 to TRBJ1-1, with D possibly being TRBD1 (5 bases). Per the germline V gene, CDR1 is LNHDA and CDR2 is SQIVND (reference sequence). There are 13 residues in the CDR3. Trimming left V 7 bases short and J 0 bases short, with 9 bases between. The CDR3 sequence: CASTPTVNTEAFF. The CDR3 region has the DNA TGTGCCAGTACCCCGACAGTGAACACTGAAGCTTTCTTT.

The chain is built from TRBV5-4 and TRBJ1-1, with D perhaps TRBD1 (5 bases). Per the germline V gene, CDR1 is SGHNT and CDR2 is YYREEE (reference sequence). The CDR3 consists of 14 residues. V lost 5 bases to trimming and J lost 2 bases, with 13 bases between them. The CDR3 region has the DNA TGTGCCAGCAGTTGGGGTGGGGGAAACACTGAAGCTTTCTTT. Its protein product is CASSWGGGNTEAFF.

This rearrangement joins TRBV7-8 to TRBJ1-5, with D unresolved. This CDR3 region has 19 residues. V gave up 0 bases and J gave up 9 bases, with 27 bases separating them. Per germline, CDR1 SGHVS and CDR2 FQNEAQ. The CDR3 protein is CASSLAPLQRASVIMPQHF. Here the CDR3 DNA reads TGTGCCAGCAGCTTAGCCCCACTACAGAGGGCCTCGGTAATTATGCCCCAGCATTTT.

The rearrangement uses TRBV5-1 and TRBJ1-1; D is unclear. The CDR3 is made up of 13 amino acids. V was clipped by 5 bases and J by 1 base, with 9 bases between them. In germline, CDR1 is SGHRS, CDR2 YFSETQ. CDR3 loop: CASRAGWNTEAFF. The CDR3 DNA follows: TGCGCCAGCAGGGCGGGGTGGAACACTGAAGCTTTCTTT.

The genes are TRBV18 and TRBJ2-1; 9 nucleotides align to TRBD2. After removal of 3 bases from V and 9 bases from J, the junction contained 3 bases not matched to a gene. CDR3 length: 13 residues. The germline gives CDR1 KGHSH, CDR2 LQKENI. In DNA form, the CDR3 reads TGTGCCAGCTCACCGACTAGCGGAACTGAGCAGTTCTTC. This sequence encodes CASSPTSGTEQFF.

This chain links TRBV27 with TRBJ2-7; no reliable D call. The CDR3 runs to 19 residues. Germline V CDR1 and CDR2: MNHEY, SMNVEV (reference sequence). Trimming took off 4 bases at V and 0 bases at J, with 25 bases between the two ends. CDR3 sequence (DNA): TGTGCCAGCAGTTCCCGGATTAACCCCTCGCCCTTAGGCTCCTACGAGCAGTACTTC. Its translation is CASSSRINPSPLGSYEQYF.

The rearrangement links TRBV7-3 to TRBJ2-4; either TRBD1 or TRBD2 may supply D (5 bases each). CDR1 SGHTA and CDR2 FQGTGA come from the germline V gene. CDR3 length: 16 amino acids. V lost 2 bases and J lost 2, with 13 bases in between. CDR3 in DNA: TGTGCCAGCAGCTTACCTGACGGGGACCCCAAAAACATTCAGTACTTC. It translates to CASSLPDGDPKNIQYF.

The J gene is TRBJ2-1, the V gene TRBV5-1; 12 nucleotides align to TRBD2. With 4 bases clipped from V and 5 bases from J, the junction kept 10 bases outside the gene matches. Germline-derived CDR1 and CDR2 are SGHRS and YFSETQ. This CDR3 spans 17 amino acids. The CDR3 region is CASSGAASGGANNEQFF. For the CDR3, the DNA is TGCGCCAGCAGCGGGGCGGCTAGCGGGGGGGCGAACAATGAGCAGTTCTTC.

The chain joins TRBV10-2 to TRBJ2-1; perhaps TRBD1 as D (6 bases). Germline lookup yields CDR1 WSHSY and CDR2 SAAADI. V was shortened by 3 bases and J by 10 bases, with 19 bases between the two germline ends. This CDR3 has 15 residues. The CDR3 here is CASSDPTHRVGEQFF. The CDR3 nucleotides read TGCGCCAGCAGTGACCCTACCCACAGGGTCGGCGAGCAGTTCTTC.

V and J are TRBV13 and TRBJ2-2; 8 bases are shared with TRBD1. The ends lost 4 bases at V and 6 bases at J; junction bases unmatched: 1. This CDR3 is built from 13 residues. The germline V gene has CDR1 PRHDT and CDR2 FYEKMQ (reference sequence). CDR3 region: CASSSQGAGELFF. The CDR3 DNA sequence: TGTGCCAGCAGCTCACAGGGGGCCGGGGAGCTGTTTTTT.

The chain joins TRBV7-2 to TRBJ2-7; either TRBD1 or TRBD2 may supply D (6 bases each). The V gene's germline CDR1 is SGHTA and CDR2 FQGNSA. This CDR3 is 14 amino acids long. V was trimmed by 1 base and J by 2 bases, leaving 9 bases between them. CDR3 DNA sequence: TGTGCCAGCAGCTTAGTGGGGGGCACCTACGAGCAGTACTTC. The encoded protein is CASSLVGGTYEQYF.

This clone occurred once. The CDR3 loop is CASSVYRESGYNEQFF. The CDR3, as DNA: TGTGCCAGCAGCGTATACAGGGAATCTGGATACAATGAGCAGTTCTTC. The V gene is TRBV9, the J gene TRBJ2-1, with D possibly TRBD1 on 6 matching bases. This CDR3 region has 16 residues. CDR1 is SGDLS, CDR2 YYNGEE, per germline. With 1 base removed from V and 4 bases from J, the gap between germline ends came to 15 bases.

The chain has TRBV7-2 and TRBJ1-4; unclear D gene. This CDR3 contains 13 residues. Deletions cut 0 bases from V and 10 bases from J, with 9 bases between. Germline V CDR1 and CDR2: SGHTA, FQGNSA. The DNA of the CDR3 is TGTGCCAGCAGCTTAGCGCTCTGGCGAAAACTGTTTTTT. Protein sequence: CASSLALWRKLFF.

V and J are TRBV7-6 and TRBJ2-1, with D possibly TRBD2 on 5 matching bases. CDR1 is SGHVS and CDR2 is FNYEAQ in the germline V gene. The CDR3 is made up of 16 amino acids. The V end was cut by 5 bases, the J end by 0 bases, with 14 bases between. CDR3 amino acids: CASSPRRGNSYNEQFF. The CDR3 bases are TGTGCCAGCAGCCCCAGACGGGGTAACTCCTACAATGAGCAGTTCTTC.

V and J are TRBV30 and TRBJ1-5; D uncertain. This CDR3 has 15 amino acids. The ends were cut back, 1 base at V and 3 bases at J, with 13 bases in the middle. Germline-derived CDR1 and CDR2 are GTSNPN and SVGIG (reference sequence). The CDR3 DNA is TGTGCCTGGAGTGCGCCCGGACTGCACAATCAGCCCCAGCATTTT. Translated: CAWSAPGLHNQPQHF. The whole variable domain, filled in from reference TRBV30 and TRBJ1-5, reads SQTIHQWPATLVQPVGSPLSLECTVEGTSNPNLYWYRQAAGRGLQLLFYSVGIGQISSEVPQNLSASRPQDRQFILSSKKLLLSDSGFYLCAWSAPGLHNQPQHFGDGTRLSIL.

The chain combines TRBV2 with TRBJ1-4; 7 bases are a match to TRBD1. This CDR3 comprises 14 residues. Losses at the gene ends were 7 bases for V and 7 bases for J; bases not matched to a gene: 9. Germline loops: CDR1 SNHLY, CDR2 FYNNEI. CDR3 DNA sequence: TGTGCCAGCAACGAAAGGACAGGAGCTGAAAAACTGTTTTTT. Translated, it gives CASNERTGAEKLFF.